The 9 T cell receptor beta chains below were found in one sample sequenced in a study of patients and donors after allogeneic stem cell transplantation (dated by TCRdb to 2020 to 2021). Library generation was performed with RT-PCR. Sequencing was carried out with a NextSeq 550. TCRdb reworked the public reads: Q25 trimming with fastp, MiXCR clone assembly, productive beta chains retained. Every entry covers one CDR3 protein and lists the most common genes and DNA from its rows. Within this sample are roughly 180,000 distinct CDR3 sequences, with 41% of them counted one time only. The top ten clonotypes cover 33% of the sample. The sample consisted of blood, either unsorted or a sorted T cell fraction (not recorded which). These receptor sequences come from a human donor who was either an allogeneic HSCT recipient or a stem cell or donor lymphocyte infusion donor (not recorded which). It is not recorded whose cells these are; they may come from a transplant donor.

This clonotype was recorded once. The genes are TRBV3-1 and TRBJ2-7; 11 nucleotides line up with TRBD2. Germline V gene lookup returns CDR1 LGHDT and CDR2 YNNKEL (reference sequence). The V segment lost 0 bases and the J segment 12 bases; nucleotides outside the gene matches: 7. CDR3 length: 14 residues. The CDR3 region has the DNA TGTGCCAGCAGCCAAGACGTAGCGGGAGGGCCTGGGTACTTC. Translated: CASSQDVAGGPGYF.

The chain employs TRBV29-1 and TRBJ1-1; D is possibly TRBD1 (5 bases). V lost 6 bases, J lost 0 bases, and 11 bases lay in between. In germline, CDR1 is SQVTM, CDR2 ANQGSEA. This CDR3 region has 13 residues. The CDR3 coding sequence is TGCAGCGTGGGGGGGACCATGAACACTGAAGCTTTCTTT. This encodes CSVGGTMNTEAFF.

This clonotype was detected only a few times. The chain is built from TRBV5-1 and TRBJ1-1; no definite D call. Trimming removed 7 bases from V and 8 bases from J, with 18 bases in between. From germline, CDR1 is SGHRS and CDR2 YFSETQ. The CDR3 is 13 residues long. The CDR3 nucleotides are TGCGCCAGCGCCCGAGGGTATGAGCTCGAAGCTTTCTTT. Residues: CASARGYELEAFF.

The chain combines TRBV27 with TRBJ2-1; a weak D match, TRBD2 (5 bases). CDR3 length equals 14 residues. V lost 6 bases and J 7 bases, leaving 16 bases between the germline ends. CDR1 and CDR2 from the germline V gene are MNHEY and SMNVEV (reference sequence). The CDR3 coding sequence is TGTGCCAGCAGCACACCAATTAGGAGGAATGAGCAGTTCTTC. Its protein product is CASSTPIRRNEQFF.

V is TRBV13 and J is TRBJ2-6, with a possible D match to TRBD2 (5 bases). CDR1 is PRHDT and CDR2 is FYEKMQ in the germline V gene (reference sequence). V lost 4 bases and J lost 0, with 10 bases in between. This CDR3 spans 16 amino acids. The CDR3 nucleotides read TGTGCCAGCAGCTGGACTGAGAGCTCTGGGGCCAACGTCCTGACTTTC. This translates into CASSWTESSGANVLTF.

The rearrangement joins TRBV20-1 to TRBJ2-7, with D maybe TRBD1 (5 bases). CDR1 DFQATT and CDR2 SNEGSKA come from the germline V gene (reference sequence). V lost 1 base and J 0 bases, leaving 7 bases between the germline ends. The CDR3 has 13 amino acids. CDR3 residues: CSARGQLSYEQYF. CDR3 sequence (DNA): TGCAGTGCTAGAGGACAGCTCTCCTACGAGCAGTACTTC.

The gene calls are TRBV18 and TRBJ1-2; 8 bases fit TRBD1. CDR1 and CDR2 from the germline V gene are KGHSH and LQKENI. After removal of 6 bases from V and 2 bases from J, the junction contained 8 bases not matched to a gene. This CDR3 has 15 residues. The CDR3 DNA follows: TGTGCCAGCTCCCTCTGGACAGGGTCCAACTATGGCTACACCTTC. Translating gives CASSLWTGSNYGYTF.

The rearrangement joins TRBV12-3 or TRBV12-4 to TRBJ1-5; possibly TRBD1 for D (5 bases). The CDR3 covers 17 residues. Deletions cut 3 bases from V and 0 bases from J, with 15 bases between. CDR3 loop: CASSFSRRVNSNQPQHF. CDR3 nucleotides: TGTGCCAGCAGTTTCAGCCGCAGGGTCAATAGCAATCAGCCCCAGCATTTT.

This chain joins TRBV2 and TRBJ1-2, with D hard to call. Germline V gives CDR1 SNHLY, CDR2 FYNNEI. The length of the CDR3 is 14 residues. V was shortened by 0 bases and J by 4 bases, with 9 bases between the two germline ends. This CDR3 reads CASSEASGSYGYTF. CDR3 DNA: TGTGCCAGCAGTGAAGCGTCAGGAAGCTATGGCTACACCTTC.